This is a list of T cell receptor beta chains from one sample in a study of cytomegalovirus exposure and HLA in healthy donors. Using immunoSEQ multiplex PCR, the repertoire was profiled, and TCRdb retains in-frame clones only, with some absent. The table gives 150,000 to 200,000 clones; the top ten clones make up approximately 2.3% of it. The sequenced sample consisted of PBMCs. Source of these receptors: a man aged 30-40 years in good health and CMV-seronegative. Both conserved end residues are part of each CDR3. Each record gives: V gene, J gene, D gene, CDR3 DNA, CDR3 protein. D genes are given only for firm matches.

TRBV7-9	TRBJ2-3	.	TGTGCCAGCAGTGGCCCCGAGACGACTAGCACAGATACGCAGTATTTT	CASSGPETTSTDTQYF
TRBV18	TRBJ1-1	.	TGTGCCAGCTCACCACAGTCCGGGGTAAGAACGAACACTGAAGCTTTCTTT	CASSPQSGVRTNTEAFF
TRBV19	TRBJ2-7	.	TGTGCCAGTAGTTCCCAGGGGACCCACGAGCAGTACTTC	CASSSQGTHEQYF
TRBV7-9	TRBJ2-3	TRBD2	TGTGCCAGCAGCTGGACTAGCGGGAGGTTTAGCACAGATACGCAGTATTTT	CASSWTSGRFSTDTQYF
TRBV19	TRBJ2-7	TRBD1	TGTGCCAGCAAGGACAGGGCGGCGTACGAGCAGTACTTC	CASKDRAAYEQYF
TRBV5-1	TRBJ1-3	.	TGCGCCAGCAGCCCTTCATTGACAGGAGGAAACACCATATATTTT	CASSPSLTGGNTIYF
TRBV7-8	TRBJ2-1	TRBD2	TGTGCCAGCAGCTTATTGGGGGGGAACTCCTACAATGAGCAGTTCTTC	CASSLLGGNSYNEQFF
TRBV2	TRBJ1-6	.	TGTGCCAGCAGTGAGTCAGAACCTGATAATTCACCCCTCCACTTT	CASSESEPDNSPLHF
TRBV2	TRBJ2-3	TRBD2	TGTGCCAGCAGTGCCCTCACTAGCGGCCACACAGATACGCAGTATTTT	CASSALTSGHTDTQYF
TRBV11-3	TRBJ2-3	.	TGTGCCAGCAGCCCAGAAGGGCAGCGGCTGGATACGCAGTATTTT	CASSPEGQRLDTQYF
TRBV7-2	TRBJ2-3	.	TGTGCCAGCAGCCCCCGTGGAGGATCAGATACGCAGTATTTT	CASSPRGGSDTQYF
TRBV9	TRBJ2-7	TRBD1	TGTGCCAGTGGGGGGACAGGGGCGTCCTACGAGCAGTACTTC	CASGGTGASYEQYF
TRBV5-1	TRBJ2-3	.	TGCGCCAGCAGTCCGGGGCGACTAGTCCGCACAGATACGCAGTATTTT	CASSPGRLVRTDTQYF
TRBV7-9	TRBJ1-5	.	TGTGCCAGCAGCTTAATGGGGACAAGGGACCAGCCCCAGCATTTT	CASSLMGTRDQPQHF
TRBV2	TRBJ2-7	.	TGTGCCAGCAGGCCGGACAACTACGAGCAGTACTTC	CASRPDNYEQYF
TRBV10-3	TRBJ2-7	TRBD2	TGTGCCATCTCGGGACTAGCAGCATCCGACGAGCAGTACTTC	CAISGLAASDEQYF